Sequencing of this T cell receptor (beta chain) was carried out in a study of spatial heterogeneity in lung cancer. Overall study: Alpha-chain sequences were detected in numbers that were consistently lower than beta-chain sequences.

Regarding time point: sample taken at primary tumor resection. CDR1 is MDHEN, CDR2 SYDVKM, per germline. Trimming removed 6 bases from V and 0 bases from J; junction bases left unmatched: 9. The CDR3 has 16 residues. Broader study findings: Intratumoral expanded alpha and beta TCR counts were found to track tumor mutation counts.

This clonotype was seen many times. Its antigen is unknown. TCRdb processed the 5' RACE reads anew with MiXCR; each CDR3 protein has one entry. This sample carries around 95,000 distinct CDR3 sequences, around 4.3% of them seen once, and the ten largest clones take around 20%. The rearrangement links TRBV28 to TRBJ2-3; 7 bases match TRBD2. The TCR originated in a male donor with early-stage non-small cell lung cancer. The sample was lung tumor tissue, taken at surgery. In nucleotides, the CDR3 is TGTGCCAGCAGCCTCGCGTGGCGGGAGAGCACAGATACGCAGTATTTT. As protein: CASSLAWRESTDTQYF.